This T cell receptor (beta chain) was retrieved from a study of blood T cell repertoires in COVID-19. Study-level background: Cohort 3 recovery required two negative PCRs, clearance, or symptom resolution.

Repertoires were generated with immunoSEQ multiplex PCR, while TCRdb's copy carries only in-frame clones and drops some. The data contain about 210,000 clones, approximately 90% of them singletons. The study assigned cohorts using participant-reported clinical history. The material sequenced was PBMCs or T cells enriched from blood (not recorded which). The receptor was derived from a woman aged 40-49 years in a cohort exposed to, infected with or recovered from COVID-19 (not recorded which).

This CDR3 is CASSFTVLGANTGELFF. Written as DNA, the CDR3 is TGTGCCAGCAGTTTCACAGTACTCGGCGCGAACACCGGGGAGCTGTTTTTT. This chain uses TRBV28 with TRBJ2-2; D gene uncertain. The V and J ends lost 3 bases and 0 bases respectively, with 14 bases between them. This CDR3 has 17 residues. Germline V lookup: CDR1 MDHEN, CDR2 SYDVKM.